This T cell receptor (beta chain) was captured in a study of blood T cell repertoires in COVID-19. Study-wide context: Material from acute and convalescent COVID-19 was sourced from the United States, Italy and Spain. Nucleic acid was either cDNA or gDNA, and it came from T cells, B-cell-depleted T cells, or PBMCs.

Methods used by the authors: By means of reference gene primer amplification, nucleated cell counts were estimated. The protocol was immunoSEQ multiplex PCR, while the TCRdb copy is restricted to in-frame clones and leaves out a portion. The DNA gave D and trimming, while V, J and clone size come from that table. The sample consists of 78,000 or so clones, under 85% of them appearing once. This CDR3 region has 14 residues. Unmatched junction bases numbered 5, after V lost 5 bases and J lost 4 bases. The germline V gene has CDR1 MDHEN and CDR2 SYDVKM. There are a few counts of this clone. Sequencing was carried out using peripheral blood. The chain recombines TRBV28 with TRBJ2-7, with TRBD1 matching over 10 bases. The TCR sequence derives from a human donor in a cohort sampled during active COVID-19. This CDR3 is CASSTRQGAYEQYF. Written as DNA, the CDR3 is TGTGCCAGCAGTACAAGACAGGGGGCTTACGAGCAGTACTTC.